One sample yielded the 12 T cell receptor beta chains listed below, sequenced in a study of T cells after yellow fever vaccination. TCRdb re-called the 5' RACE reads through MiXCR, storing one row per CDR3 protein. The table has 150,000 to 200,000 distinct CDR3 sequences, approximately 6% seen once. This material consisted of CD4+ T cells sorted from PBMCs, taken on the day of the first yellow fever vaccination. These receptors all stem from a man between 18 and 35 years old who received the YFV17D yellow fever vaccine.

This clonotype was observed many times. The chain recombines TRBV6-2 or TRBV6-3 with TRBJ1-2; D not resolved. V dropped 8 bases and J dropped 5 bases, with 21 bases sitting between them. The CDR3 runs to 15 residues. Germline loops: CDR1 MNHEY, CDR2 SVGEGT. The CDR3, as DNA: TGTGCCAGCCCATTGGTATCTCGCCTCCGGTATGGCTACACCTTC. This gives the protein CASPLVSRLRYGYTF.

At least ten counts were recorded for this clonotype. The gene calls are TRBV29-1 and TRBJ2-1; D is perhaps TRBD1 (6 bases). The CDR3 has 13 amino acids. Per the germline V gene, CDR1 is SQVTM and CDR2 is ANQGSEA. V gave up 2 bases and J gave up 8 bases, with 13 bases separating them. CDR3 residues: CSVEIGTHHEQFF. The CDR3 coding sequence is TGCAGCGTTGAAATAGGGACACACCATGAGCAGTTCTTC.

This rearrangement joins TRBV5-1 to TRBJ2-7; unclear D gene. The germline V and J ends were trimmed by 2 bases and 5 bases, with 14 bases remaining between them. This CDR3 spans 14 amino acids. CDR1 and CDR2 from the germline V gene are SGHRS and YFSETQ. The CDR3 region has the DNA TGCGCCAGCAGCTTATATGGCAGAACTAACGAGCAGTACTTC. It yields the protein CASSLYGRTNEQYF.

This clonotype was detected ten times or more. The chain has TRBV7-9 and TRBJ2-5; tentative D call: TRBD1 (5 bases). V lost 5 bases and J lost 2, with 9 bases in between. The CDR3 is 13 amino acids. Germline V gene data show CDR1 as SEHNR and CDR2 as FQNEAQ (reference sequence). The CDR3 sequence is CASSRQPQETQYF. The CDR3 nucleotides are TGTGCCAGCAGCCGACAGCCTCAAGAGACCCAGTACTTC.

This clonotype was seen a few times. This chain uses TRBV18 with TRBJ2-5; D ambiguous. Trimming left V 2 bases short and J 5 bases short, with 9 bases between. This CDR3 comprises 13 residues. Germline CDR1 is KGHSH and CDR2 is LQKENI. The CDR3 nucleotides are TGTGCCAGCTCACCAAACTCCGGGGAGACCCAGTACTTC. Residues: CASSPNSGETQYF.

J is TRBJ1-4 and V is TRBV20-1; possibly TRBD1 for D (6 bases). The germline gives CDR1 DFQATT, CDR2 SNEGSKA (reference sequence). The V and J ends lost 5 bases and 3 bases respectively, with 13 bases between them. This CDR3 comprises 14 residues. The CDR3 DNA follows: TGCAGTGCTCGCAGGGGACCGGCTAATGAAAAACTGTTTTTT. It specifies CSARRGPANEKLFF.

This clonotype rates as medium-sized. The chain recombines TRBV10-3 with TRBJ2-3; D may be TRBD1 or TRBD2 (5 bases each). This CDR3 has 15 amino acids. Germline values: CDR1 ENHRY, CDR2 SYGVKD. The V gene lost 3 bases and the J gene lost 3 bases, with 13 bases spanning the gap. In DNA form, the CDR3 reads TGTGCCATCAGTGACCCCGGGACCCGAACAGATACGCAGTATTTT. This sequence encodes CAISDPGTRTDTQYF.

This clonotype was seen many times. The chain carries TRBV14 and TRBJ2-3; D remains unclear. CDR1 is SGHDN, CDR2 FVKESK, per germline. Trimming shortened V by 0 bases and J by 10 bases, and 11 bases separated the two germline ends. The CDR3 totals 13 residues. The CDR3 nucleotides are TGTGCCAGCAGCCAAGATCCTGGCAGACCGCAGTATTTT. This encodes CASSQDPGRPQYF.

With regard to this clonotype: One base away lies a much larger clone, so this may be a sequencing read error. The CDR3 nucleotides are TGTGCCGGCAGCTTTTCTAGAGGAGATACGCAGTATTTT. It specifies CAGSFSRGDTQYF. This chain joins TRBV7-3 and TRBJ2-3; D not certain. The CDR3 loop spans 13 amino acids. CDR1 and CDR2 from the germline V gene are SGHTA and FQGTGA. The full variable domain, with the rest looked up from reference TRBV7-3 and TRBJ2-3, is GAGVSQTPSNKVTEKGKYVELRCDPISGHTALYWYRQSLGQGPEFLIYFQGTGAADDSGLPNDRFFAVRPEGSVSTLKIQRTERGDSAVYLCAGSFSRGDTQYFGPGTRLTVL.

This clonotype was seen repeatedly, ten times or more. V is TRBV10-3 and J is TRBJ2-3; a possible D gene is TRBD2 (7 bases). The germline gives CDR1 ENHRY, CDR2 SYGVKD. CDR3 length equals 14 residues. The V and J ends lost 3 bases and 4 bases respectively, with 11 bases between them. The CDR3 loop is CAISDPGGSDTQYF. The CDR3 DNA is TGTGCCATCAGTGATCCGGGGGGCTCAGATACGCAGTATTTT.

This clonotype was seen repeatedly, ten times or more. The rearrangement joins TRBV12-3 or TRBV12-4 to TRBJ1-1; D remains unclear. The CDR3 has 14 amino acids. Trimming removed 6 bases at V and 1 base at J, with 12 bases between. CDR3 nucleotide sequence: TGTGCCAGCAGCCGCCCGGTGCGGAACACTGAAGCTTTCTTT. Its translation: CASSRPVRNTEAFF.

This clonotype was seen only a few times. This sequence joins TRBV7-6 and TRBJ2-5; TRBD1 is a possible D gene (5 bases). The ends were cut back, 1 base at V and 5 bases at J, with 14 bases in the middle. The CDR3 loop spans 15 amino acids. The germline V gene encodes CDR1 SGHVS and CDR2 FNYEAQ. The CDR3 sequence: CASSLEIHRTETQYF. CDR3 DNA sequence: TGTGCCAGCAGCTTAGAGATCCACAGGACGGAGACCCAGTACTTC.